These 3 T cell receptor beta chains were sequenced from one sample in a study of cytomegalovirus exposure and HLA in healthy donors. PCR primers comprised 60 Vbeta and 13 Jbeta primers. Sequenced by immunoSEQ multiplex PCR; TCRdb stores in-frame clones only, minus some. The sample shows some 130,000 clones, approximately 82% of them seen only once. Sequenced input: PBMCs. The receptors stem from a female donor in good health and CMV-seronegative.

The V gene is TRBV27, the J gene TRBJ2-3; perhaps TRBD2 as D (5 bases). Trimming removed 2 bases from V and 10 bases from J, with 10 bases in between. The CDR3 covers 12 residues. Looked up from germline, CDR1 is MNHEY and CDR2 is SMNVEV (reference sequence). CDR3 sequence: CASSLTGRAQYF. DNA for the CDR3: TGTGCCAGCAGTTTAACGGGGAGAGCGCAGTATTTT.

This clone was counted once. The V call is TRBV6-5, the J call TRBJ1-1; 9 nucleotides match TRBD1. This CDR3 comprises 13 residues. V shed 2 bases and J 8 bases; nucleotides not matched to a gene: 3. The germline V gene encodes CDR1 MNHEY and CDR2 SVGAGI. Written as DNA, the CDR3 is TGTGCCAGCAGTTACCCAGGGACAGGGGAAGCTTTCTTT. Its translation is CASSYPGTGEAFF.

The chain is built from TRBV30 and TRBJ2-1; TRBD2 agrees at 10 bases. The CDR3 contains 15 residues. Germline trimming cut 0 bases from V and 3 bases from J; bases unmatched to any gene: 2. Germline V CDR1 and CDR2: GTSNPN, SVGIG (reference sequence). CDR3 loop: CAWSVGLADYNEQFF. The CDR3, as DNA: TGTGCCTGGAGTGTCGGACTAGCGGACTACAATGAGCAGTTCTTC.